The 27 T cell receptor beta chains below all came from one sample that was sequenced in a study of T-cell memory formation after mild COVID-19 (dated by TCRdb to the early 2020s). The protocol used for the library was 5' RACE. The sequencer was an Illumina NovaSeq 6000. TCRdb took the public reads, trimmed them with fastp at Q25, ran MiXCR for clone calling and kept in-frame beta chains. One record per CDR3 amino acid sequence lists the most common genes and DNA. Across this sample there are about 190,000 distinct CDR3 sequences, with about 18% seen only once. The ten largest make up 2.4% of the sample. Input material: PBMCs or a T cell subset sorted from them (not recorded which). The receptors here all came from an adult woman who had mild COVID-19 (a few samples of this study predate the infection). The sample titles of this study are shuffled in the database, so cell type and time point are left out; the donor was told from shared clones.

This clonotype was observed a few times. The chain is built from TRBV6-5 and TRBJ1-1, with TRBD1 identical over 7 bases. This CDR3 has 14 amino acids. V lost 6 bases and J lost 4; bases outside the gene matches: 8. Germline CDR1 reads MNHEY; CDR2 reads SVGAGI. In DNA, the CDR3 is TGTGCCAGCAGCCACCTGACAGGGACCACTGAAGCTTTCTTT. As protein: CASSHLTGTTEAFF.

This clonotype was observed a single time. This sequence joins TRBV2 and TRBJ1-2; 9 bases agree with TRBD1. Germline V gene sequence: CDR1 SNHLY, CDR2 FYNNEI. The V segment lost 4 bases and the J segment 8 bases; nucleotides outside the gene matches: 8. The CDR3 has 14 amino acids. The CDR3 spells CASSATGTGTGYTF. The DNA of the CDR3 is TGTGCCAGCAGTGCAACCGGGACAGGGACCGGCTACACCTTC.

The rearrangement joins TRBV6-1 to TRBJ1-1; 7 bases fit TRBD1. V lost 4 bases and J lost 4; bases outside the gene matches: 3. Germline V gene lookup returns CDR1 MNHNS and CDR2 SASEGT. This CDR3 is 13 amino acids long. The CDR3 nucleotides read TGTGCCAGCAGTGTAACAGGGGCCACTGAAGCTTTCTTT. Protein product: CASSVTGATEAFF.

The V gene is TRBV12-3 or TRBV12-4, the J gene TRBJ2-1; TRBD2 matches at 15 bases. The J segment lost 7 bases and the V segment lost 2 bases, leaving 21 bases of the junction unmatched. CDR3 length equals 22 residues. The CDR3 nucleotides are TGTGCCAGCAGTTTAATGTATGGGGGCGGACTAGCGGGAGGGCAGGGGAAAAATGAGCAGTTCTTC. Translating it yields CASSLMYGGGLAGGQGKNEQFF.

The chain links TRBV7-9 to TRBJ2-3, with TRBD1 as a possible D gene (6 bases). CDR1 is SEHNR and CDR2 is FQNEAQ in the germline V gene (reference sequence). V gave up 7 bases and J gave up 6 bases, with 8 bases separating them. This CDR3 has 11 amino acids. This chain's CDR3 is CASNRADTQYF. The DNA of the CDR3 is TGTGCCAGCAACAGGGCCGATACGCAGTATTTT.

This clonotype was detected only a few times. The chain links TRBV30 to TRBJ2-3; 8 bases are a match to TRBD2. The CDR3 has 13 amino acids. With 4 bases clipped from V and 6 bases from J, the junction kept 6 bases outside the gene matches. Germline CDR1 is GTSNPN and CDR2 is SVGIG (reference sequence). The CDR3 loop reads CAWTSGPGDTQYF. CDR3 DNA: TGTGCCTGGACTAGCGGGCCCGGGGATACGCAGTATTTT.

The gene calls are TRBV5-1 and TRBJ2-7, with D possibly called TRBD1 or TRBD2 (6 bases each). Germline CDR1 is SGHRS and CDR2 is YFSETQ. Trimming took 1 base from V and 9 from J, leaving 17 bases between them. The CDR3 length is 14 residues. In DNA form, the CDR3 reads TGCGCCAGCAGCTTGACCCCGTGGGGGGCAAGGCAGTACTTC. This sequence encodes CASSLTPWGARQYF.

The chain recombines TRBV10-3 with TRBJ2-1; TRBD1 agrees at 11 bases. Germline V CDR1 and CDR2: ENHRY, SYGVKD. The V segment lost 4 bases and the J segment 4 bases; nucleotides outside the gene matches: 9. This CDR3 region has 17 residues. CDR3 DNA sequence: TGTGCCATCAGTGCCCAAGGTGGGACAGGGGGTTACAATGAGCAGTTCTTC. Amino acids: CAISAQGGTGGYNEQFF.

With respect to this clonotype: The junction departs from germline at one end; a sequencing error may be responsible. The chain has TRBV5-6 and TRBJ2-1; 8 bases agree with TRBD2. Germline V CDR1 and CDR2: SGHDT, YYEEEE. CDR3 length equals 15 residues. This CDR3 is CASSLREGLRNDQFF. The DNA of the CDR3 is TGTGCCAGCAGCTTGCGGGAGGGCCTCAGAAATGATCAGTTCTTC.

This clonotype has a handful of counts. The chain is built from TRBV20-1 and TRBJ2-5; the match to TRBD1 covers 7 bases. The CDR3 contains 12 residues. Losses at the gene ends were 3 bases for V and 6 bases for J; bases not matched to a gene: 4. Germline loops: CDR1 DFQATT, CDR2 SNEGSKA (reference sequence). The CDR3 loop is CSASDRAKTQYF. DNA of the CDR3: TGCAGTGCTAGTGACAGGGCAAAGACCCAGTACTTC.

The chain carries TRBV27 and TRBJ2-3; either TRBD1 or TRBD2 may supply D (7 bases each). The V end was cut by 6 bases, the J end by 1 base, with 14 bases between. There are 15 residues in the CDR3. Germline V gene sequence: CDR1 MNHEY, CDR2 SMNVEV (reference sequence). CDR3 sequence reads: CASSYRGGGTDTQYF. The CDR3 DNA reads TGTGCCAGCAGCTACAGGGGAGGGGGCACAGATACGCAGTATTTT.

The chain has TRBV6-6 and TRBJ1-2, with unresolved D. The ends were cut back, 0 bases at V and 7 bases at J, with 27 bases in the middle. CDR1 and CDR2 (germline): MNHNY, SVGAGI (reference sequence). The CDR3 sequence is 19 residues long. The CDR3 reads CASSYSPRSKARRLGGYTF. The DNA for the CDR3 is TGTGCCAGCAGTTACTCCCCGAGGTCAAAAGCGAGGCGCCTTGGTGGCTACACCTTC.

This clonotype turned up a few times. The chain is built from TRBV5-1 and TRBJ2-2, with a tentative D call TRBD2 (6 bases). CDR1 is SGHRS, CDR2 YFSETQ, per germline. The CDR3 spans 16 residues. V shed 5 bases and J shed 5 bases, with 19 bases lying between them. The CDR3 reads CASSRNPGEGTGELFF. CDR3 DNA sequence: TGCGCCAGCAGTCGAAATCCGGGGGAAGGAACCGGGGAGCTGTTTTTT.

The table lists this clonotype with many counts. The chain carries TRBV20-1 and TRBJ2-1, with 7 positions matching TRBD2. The CDR3 covers 14 residues. V trimming: 3 bases; J trimming: 0 bases; junction bases outside the gene matches: 2. CDR1 and CDR2 from the germline V gene are DFQATT and SNEGSKA (reference sequence). CDR3 sequence (DNA): TGCAGTGCTAGCGGGGGGAGCTCCTACAATGAGCAGTTCTTC. Translated, it gives CSASGGSSYNEQFF.

A few counts support this clonotype. V and J are TRBV4-2 and TRBJ2-6; 7 positions agree with TRBD1. The CDR3 runs 17 residues. The germline V gene has CDR1 LGHNA and CDR2 YNFKEQ. J gave up 4 bases and V 0 bases, and 6 bases lay outside the gene matches. The CDR3 region has the DNA TGTGCCAGCAGCCAAGATAAAGGGGGCTACGGGGCCAACGTCCTGACTTTC. It codes for CASSQDKGGYGANVLTF.

This clonotype was seen a handful of times. The V gene is TRBV6-2 or TRBV6-3, the J gene TRBJ2-2, with TRBD2 as a possible D gene (5 bases). Trimming removed 0 bases from V and 2 bases from J, with 13 bases in between. Germline assignment: CDR1 MNHEY and CDR2 SVGEGT. The CDR3 totals 17 residues. CDR3 region: CASSYSPRRYNTGELFF. In DNA form, the CDR3 reads TGTGCCAGCAGTTACTCGCCCCGGAGGTATAACACCGGGGAGCTGTTTTTT.

A few counts support this clonotype. V gene TRBV29-1 combines with J gene TRBJ2-7, with 7 bases matching TRBD1. CDR3 size: 12 residues. After removal of 6 bases from V and 2 bases from J, the junction contained 4 bases not matched to a gene. Germline loops: CDR1 SQVTM, CDR2 ANQGSEA. CDR3 protein: CSVADRPYEQYF. The CDR3 nucleotides read TGCAGCGTAGCGGACAGGCCCTACGAGCAGTACTTC.

This clonotype turned up a few times. The chain is built from TRBV27 and TRBJ1-1; D is possibly TRBD1 (5 bases). The CDR3 is 14 amino acids. V lost 7 bases to trimming and J lost 6 bases, with 18 bases between them. Germline CDR1 MNHEY, CDR2 SMNVEV (reference sequence). The CDR3 is CASTPGGASAEAFF. The CDR3 bases are TGTGCCAGCACCCCCGGAGGGGCAAGCGCTGAAGCTTTCTTT.

This clonotype has more than one count but fewer than ten. The gene calls are TRBV7-9 and TRBJ1-2; 7 positions match TRBD1. Trimming at V came to 1 base and at J to 4 bases, leaving 3 bases not matched to a gene. The CDR3 is made up of 14 amino acids. Looked up from germline, CDR1 is SEHNR and CDR2 is FQNEAQ (reference sequence). CDR3 sequence: CASSLDWDSYGYTF. In DNA form, the CDR3 reads TGTGCCAGCAGCTTAGATTGGGACAGCTATGGCTACACCTTC. Looking up the rest from reference TRBV7-9 and TRBJ1-2 gives the full variable domain: DTGVSQNPRHKITKRGQNVTFRCDPISEHNRLYWYRQTLGQGPEFLTYFQNEAQLEKSRLLSDRFSAERPKGSFSTLEIQRTEQGDSAMYLCASSLDWDSYGYTFGSGTRLTVV.

This clonotype was seen a handful of times. The chain carries TRBV5-1 and TRBJ2-1; TRBD2 aligns across 11 bases. The CDR3 runs 16 residues. V shed 3 bases, J shed 1 base, and the junction held 3 bases outside the gene matches. Germline V CDR1 and CDR2: SGHRS, YFSETQ. CDR3 DNA: TGCGCCAGCAGCTCAACTAGCGGGGGATCCTACAATGAGCAGTTCTTC. This gives the protein CASSSTSGGSYNEQFF.

The chain recombines TRBV6-6 with TRBJ2-5; D gene uncertain. Per germline, CDR1 MNHNY and CDR2 SVGAGI (reference sequence). Between the trimmed V and J ends, which lost 6 bases and 7 bases, there was a span of 15 bases. The length of the CDR3 is 13 residues. The CDR3 reads CASRPQYLGTQYF. As DNA, the CDR3 is TGTGCCAGCAGACCACAGTACCTGGGGACCCAGTACTTC.

This clonotype was observed a few times. The CDR3 DNA reads TGTGCCAGCAGCTTAGGTATGAGCGGGAGGAACACAGATACGCAGTATTTT. It encodes CASSLGMSGRNTDTQYF. The chain carries TRBV7-9 and TRBJ2-3, with 9 bases that match TRBD2. The V segment lost 1 base and the J segment 2 bases; nucleotides outside the gene matches: 7. Per the germline V gene, CDR1 is SEHNR and CDR2 is FQNEAQ (reference sequence). This CDR3 is built from 17 residues. Full variable domain (remainder filled in from reference TRBV7-9 and TRBJ2-3): DTGVSQNPRHKITKRGQNVTFRCDPISEHNRLYWYRQTLGQGPEFLTYFQNEAQLEKSRLLSDRFSAERPKGSFSTLEIQRTEQGDSAMYLCASSLGMSGRNTDTQYFGPGTRLTVL.

This clonotype has more than one count but fewer than ten. The CDR3 DNA reads TGTGCCAGCAGTGGGCCGGGACTAGCAACCACCGGGGAGCTGTTTTTT. Protein sequence: CASSGPGLATTGELFF. This chain uses TRBV7-2 with TRBJ2-2; 9 positions match TRBD2. J lost 4 bases, V lost 6 bases, and 9 bases had no gene match. The CDR3 length is 16 residues. CDR1 and CDR2 (germline): SGHTA, FQGNSA.

The J gene is TRBJ1-3, the V gene TRBV5-6, with D unresolved. CDR1 is SGHDT, CDR2 YYEEEE, per germline. Trimming removed 4 bases at V and 0 bases at J, with 11 bases between. The CDR3 spans 15 residues. CDR3 region: CASSLGRSSGNTIYF. In DNA form, the CDR3 reads TGTGCCAGCAGCCTGGGCAGAAGCTCTGGAAACACCATATATTTT.

This clonotype has a handful of counts. This chain connects TRBV3-1 to TRBJ1-1; a weak D match, TRBD1 (5 bases). CDR3 size: 15 residues. V lost 4 bases and J 6 bases, leaving 18 bases between the germline ends. Germline values: CDR1 LGHDT, CDR2 YNNKEL (reference sequence). The CDR3 loop reads CASSPAAGRRAEAFF. As DNA, the CDR3 is TGTGCCAGCAGCCCCGCGGCGGGACGGCGCGCTGAAGCTTTCTTT. Filled out from reference TRBV3-1 and TRBJ1-1, the complete variable domain reads DTAVSQTPKYLVTQMGNDKSIKCEQNLGHDTMYWYKQDSKKFLKIMFSYNNKELIINETVPNRFSPKSPDKAHLNLHINSLELGDSAVYFCASSPAAGRRAEAFFGQGTRLTVV.

The chain combines TRBV5-6 with TRBJ1-6; D is ambiguous. This CDR3 has 14 residues. Germline V gene lookup returns CDR1 SGHDT and CDR2 YYEEEE. V lost 0 bases and J 10 bases, leaving 11 bases between the germline ends. CDR3 region: CASSLGSGISPLHF. CDR3 DNA: TGTGCCAGCAGCTTGGGGTCGGGAATATCACCCCTCCACTTT.

V usage is TRBV19 and J usage is TRBJ2-1; 8 nucleotides match TRBD1. J gave up 7 bases and V 3 bases, and 8 bases lay outside the gene matches. The CDR3 runs 15 residues. CDR1 and CDR2 (germline): LNHDA, SQIVND (reference sequence). The CDR3 DNA is TGTGCCAGTAGTATGGGGCAGGGGGCTGGGAATGAGCAGTTCTTC. Translated, it gives CASSMGQGAGNEQFF.